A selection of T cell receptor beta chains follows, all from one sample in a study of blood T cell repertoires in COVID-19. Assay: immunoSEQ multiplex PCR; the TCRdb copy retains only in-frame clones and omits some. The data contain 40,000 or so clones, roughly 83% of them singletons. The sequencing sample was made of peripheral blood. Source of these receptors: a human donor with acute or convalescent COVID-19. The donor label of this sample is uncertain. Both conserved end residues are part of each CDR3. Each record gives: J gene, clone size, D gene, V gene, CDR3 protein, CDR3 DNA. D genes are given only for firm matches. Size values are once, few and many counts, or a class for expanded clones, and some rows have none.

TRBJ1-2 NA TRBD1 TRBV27 CASSQADDREKGYTF TGTGCCAGCAGCCAGGCTGACGACAGGGAGAAGGGCTACACCTTC
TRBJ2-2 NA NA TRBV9 CASSVSLAGTGELFF TGTGCCAGCAGCGTATCTCTAGCAGGCACCGGGGAGCTGTTTTTT
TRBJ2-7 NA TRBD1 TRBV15 CATSRGGTGVYEQYF TGTGCCACCAGCAGAGGCGGGACAGGGGTCTACGAGCAGTACTTC
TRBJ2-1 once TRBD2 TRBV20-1 CSASTIAGGSHNEQFF TGCAGTGCTAGTACAATAGCGGGAGGATCCCACAATGAGCAGTTCTTC
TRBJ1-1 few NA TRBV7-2 CASSLVGQDTEAFF TGTGCCAGCAGCTTAGTTGGGCAGGACACTGAAGCTTTCTTT
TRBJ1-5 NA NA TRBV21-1 CASRAGRLSTELYSNQPQHF TGTGCCAGCAGGGCAGGGCGCCTTTCAACCGAACTTTATAGCAATCAGCCCCAGCATTTT
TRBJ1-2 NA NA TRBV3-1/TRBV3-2 CASSYALLGSGYTF TGTGCCAGCAGCTACGCTCTGCTAGGGAGTGGCTACACCTTC
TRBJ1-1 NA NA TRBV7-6 CASSFIRGSTEAFF TGTGCCAGCAGCTTTATAAGGGGGAGCACTGAAGCTTTCTTT
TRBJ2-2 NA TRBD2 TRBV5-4 CASSFGLAGNTGELFF TGTGCCAGCAGCTTTGGCCTAGCGGGGAACACCGGGGAGCTGTTTTTT
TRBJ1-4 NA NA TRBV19 CASAPPGGGAYNEKLFF TGTGCCAGCGCTCCCCCGGGAGGGGGGGCGTATAATGAAAAACTGTTTTTT
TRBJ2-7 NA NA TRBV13 CASSSRTHYEQYF TGTGCCAGCAGCTCCCGGACTCACTACGAGCAGTACTTC
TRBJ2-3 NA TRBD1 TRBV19 CASSIQGAVADTQYF TGTGCCAGTAGTATTCAGGGGGCAGTTGCAGATACGCAGTATTTT
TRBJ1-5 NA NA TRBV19 CASSALDGLGQPQHF TGTGCCAGTAGTGCCCTAGACGGCCTAGGTCAGCCCCAGCATTTT
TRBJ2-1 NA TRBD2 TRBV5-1 CASSSSGLAGGIRTLLGNEQFF TGCGCCAGCAGCTCAAGCGGACTAGCGGGAGGAATACGAACGCTATTAGGGAATGAGCAGTTCTTC
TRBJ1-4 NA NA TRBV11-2 CASSFVRSGEKLFF TGTGCCAGCAGCTTCGTGCGTTCGGGTGAAAAACTGTTTTTT
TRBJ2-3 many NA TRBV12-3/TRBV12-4 CASSVTRDTQYF TGTGCCAGCAGTGTTACCCGGGATACGCAGTATTTT
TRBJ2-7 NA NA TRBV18 CASSPFGQTNEQYF TGTGCCAGCTCACCCTTCGGACAAACCAACGAGCAGTACTTC
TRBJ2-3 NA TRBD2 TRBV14 CASSLLAGDTDTQYF TGTGCCAGCAGCCTCTTAGCGGGGGACACAGATACGCAGTATTTT
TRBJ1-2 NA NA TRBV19 CASSIYAAGWDGYTF TGTGCCAGTAGTATATATGCGGCCGGGTGGGATGGCTACACCTTC
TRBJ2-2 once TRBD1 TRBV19 CASSIPRDRNTGELFF TGTGCCAGTAGTATCCCAAGGGACAGAAACACCGGGGAGCTGTTTTTT
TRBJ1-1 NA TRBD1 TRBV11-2 CASSIRQGGDTEAFF TGTGCCAGCAGCATCAGACAGGGCGGCGACACTGAAGCTTTCTTT
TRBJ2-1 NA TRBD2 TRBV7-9 CASMLFGLAGHEQFF TGTGCCAGCATGTTATTTGGGCTAGCGGGTCATGAGCAGTTCTTC
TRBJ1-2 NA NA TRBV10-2 CASSERGFGYGYTF TGCGCCAGCAGTGAACGGGGATTCGGCTATGGCTACACCTTC
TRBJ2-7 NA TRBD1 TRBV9 CASSSPSNPRQGAGAYEQYF TGTGCCAGCAGCTCTCCCAGTAATCCTCGACAGGGGGCGGGAGCCTACGAGCAGTACTTC
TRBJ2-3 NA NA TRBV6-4 CASSERGLNTDTQYF TGTGCCAGCAGTGAAAGGGGCCTGAACACAGATACGCAGTATTTT
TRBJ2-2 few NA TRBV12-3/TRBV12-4 CASLRTDTGELFF TGTGCCAGCCTACGGACAGACACCGGGGAGCTGTTTTTT
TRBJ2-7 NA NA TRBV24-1 CATSDGAQGVYEQYF TGTGCCACCAGTGACGGGGCACAGGGAGTCTACGAGCAGTACTTC
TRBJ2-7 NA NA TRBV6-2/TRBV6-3 CASSRDSHYEQYF TGTGCCAGCAGCCGGGACTCCCATTACGAGCAGTACTTC
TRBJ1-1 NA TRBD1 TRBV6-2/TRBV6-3 CASSQPDRVNTEAFF TGTGCCAGCAGTCAACCGGACAGGGTGAACACTGAAGCTTTCTTT
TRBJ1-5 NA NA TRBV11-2 CASSLDSRQPQHF TGTGCCAGCAGCTTAGATTCCCGTCAGCCCCAGCATTTT
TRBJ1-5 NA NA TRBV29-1 CSARQNSNQPQHF TGCAGCGCCCGACAGAATAGCAATCAGCCCCAGCATTTT
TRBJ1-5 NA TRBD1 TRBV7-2 CASSLGQGARQGQPQHF TGTGCCAGCAGCTTAGGACAGGGGGCGCGTCAAGGTCAGCCCCAGCATTTT
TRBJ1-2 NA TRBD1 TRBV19 CASSTQGANSGYTF TGTGCCAGTAGTACACAGGGGGCGAACAGTGGCTACACCTTC
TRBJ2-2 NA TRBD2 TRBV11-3 CASSLDSGLPNTGELFF TGTGCCAGCAGCTTAGATTCGGGACTACCGAACACCGGGGAGCTGTTTTTT
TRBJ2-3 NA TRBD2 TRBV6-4 CASSELAESTDTQYF TGTGCCAGCAGTGAACTAGCGGAAAGCACAGATACGCAGTATTTT
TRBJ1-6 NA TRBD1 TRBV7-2 CASSLRQGNSPLHF TGTGCCAGCAGCCTCCGACAGGGGAATTCACCCCTCCACTTT
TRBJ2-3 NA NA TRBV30 CAWSVDGAPSTDTQYF TGTGCCTGGAGTGTAGATGGGGCCCCTAGCACAGATACGCAGTATTTT
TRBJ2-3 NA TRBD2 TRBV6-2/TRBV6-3 CASSYSASGVLTDTQYF TGTGCCAGCAGTTACTCCGCTAGCGGGGTATTAACAGATACGCAGTATTTT
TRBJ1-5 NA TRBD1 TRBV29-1 CSVVQGADGPQHF TGCAGCGTTGTACAGGGGGCTGACGGGCCCCAGCATTTT
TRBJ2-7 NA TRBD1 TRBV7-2 CASSLQGAGSYEQYF TGTGCCAGCAGCTTACAGGGGGCTGGTTCCTACGAGCAGTACTTC
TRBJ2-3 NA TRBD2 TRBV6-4 CASSQTSGGGDTQYF TGTGCCAGCAGCCAAACTAGCGGGGGGGGCGATACGCAGTATTTT
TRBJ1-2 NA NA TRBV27 CASSPIDRQVLDGYTF TGTGCCAGCAGTCCCATAGACCGTCAGGTCCTTGATGGCTACACCTTC
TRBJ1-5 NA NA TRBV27 CASRGGDRVSNQPQHF TGTGCCAGCCGGGGGGGGGATCGGGTTAGCAATCAGCCCCAGCATTTT
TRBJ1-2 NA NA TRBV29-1 CSVYFDGYTF TGCAGCGTCTACTTCGATGGCTACACCTTC
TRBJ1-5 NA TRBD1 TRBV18 CASSPQGGRDQPQHF TGTGCCAGCTCACCTCAGGGGGGCCGGGATCAGCCCCAGCATTTT
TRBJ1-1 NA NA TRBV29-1 CSVRGEGTEAFF TGCAGTGTGCGGGGTGAAGGCACTGAAGCTTTCTTT
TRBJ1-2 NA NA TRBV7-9 CASSLGSEWAAGELGGYTF TGTGCCAGCAGCTTAGGTTCGGAGTGGGCGGCAGGGGAGCTTGGTGGCTACACCTTC
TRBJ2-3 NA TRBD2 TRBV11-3 CASSPRGRGGSDTQYF TGTGCCAGCAGCCCCCGGGGTCGGGGAGGGTCAGATACGCAGTATTTT
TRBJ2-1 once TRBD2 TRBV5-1 CASSQQGLLAGGPVEQFF TGCGCCAGCAGCCAGCAGGGTTTACTAGCGGGAGGGCCGGTTGAGCAGTTCTTC
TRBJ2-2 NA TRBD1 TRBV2 CASSLHRGQGGELFF TGTGCCAGCAGCTTACACAGGGGGCAGGGCGGGGAGCTGTTTTTT
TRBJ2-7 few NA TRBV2 CASTERSQSYEQYF TGTGCCAGCACCGAGAGGTCTCAGTCCTACGAGCAGTACTTC
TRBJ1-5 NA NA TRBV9 CASSETDSNQPQHF TGTGCCAGCAGCGAAACAGATAGCAATCAGCCCCAGCATTTT
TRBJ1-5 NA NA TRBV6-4 CASSAQGGQPQHF TGTGCCAGCAGTGCGCAGGGCGGTCAGCCCCAGCATTTT
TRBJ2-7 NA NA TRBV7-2 CASSLAEFTGYEQYF TGTGCCAGCAGCTTAGCGGAGTTCACGGGGTACGAGCAGTACTTC
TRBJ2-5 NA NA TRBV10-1 CASIQTIQGPQETQYF TGCGCCAGCATACAAACGATACAGGGCCCCCAAGAGACCCAGTACTTC
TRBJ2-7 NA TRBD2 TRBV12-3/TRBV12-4 CASGLAPYEQYF TGTGCCAGCGGACTAGCCCCCTACGAGCAGTACTTC